This TCR beta chain derives from a study of blood T cell repertoires in COVID-19. Study as a whole: Sites across the United States, Italy and Spain contributed samples from acute and convalescent COVID-19. T cells, B-cell-depleted T cells, or PBMCs supplied cDNA or gDNA.

As originally analysed: Scientists estimated how many nucleated cells there were by amplifying reference gene primers. Assay used: immunoSEQ multiplex PCR; TCRdb lists only in-frame clones, some missing. V and J calls and clone size follow that table, whereas D and trimming were derived from the DNA. Counted here are roughly 250,000 clones, more than 75% occurring once; the ten biggest clones make up around 0.91%. The CDR3 is 17 residues long. Germline V CDR1 and CDR2: SGHVS, FNYEAQ. Unmatched junction bases numbered 6, after V lost 5 bases and J lost 1 base. The V and J genes are TRBV7-6 and TRBJ2-1; 12 bases are a match to TRBD2. The sample was peripheral blood. This sequence originates from a middle-aged woman who had recovered from COVID-19. CDR3 amino acids: CASSQLAGGVSYNEQFF. The CDR3 DNA reads as TGTGCCAGCAGCCAACTAGCGGGAGGCGTTTCCTACAATGAGCAGTTCTTC.